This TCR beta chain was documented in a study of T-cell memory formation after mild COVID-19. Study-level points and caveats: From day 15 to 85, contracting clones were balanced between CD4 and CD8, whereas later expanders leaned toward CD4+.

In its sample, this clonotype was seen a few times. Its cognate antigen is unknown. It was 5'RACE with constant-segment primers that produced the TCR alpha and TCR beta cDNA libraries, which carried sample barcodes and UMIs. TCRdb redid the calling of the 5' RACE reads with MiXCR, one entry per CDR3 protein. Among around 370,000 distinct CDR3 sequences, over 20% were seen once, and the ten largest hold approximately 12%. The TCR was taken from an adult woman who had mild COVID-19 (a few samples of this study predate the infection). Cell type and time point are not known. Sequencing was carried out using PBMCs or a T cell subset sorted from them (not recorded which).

The DNA of the CDR3 is TGCGCCAGCAGCGTTAGCGGCGCACAAGAGACCCAGTACTTC. Amino acids: CASSVSGAQETQYF. V and J are TRBV5-1 and TRBJ2-5; D possibly corresponds to TRBD2 (6 bases). In germline, CDR1 is SGHRS, CDR2 YFSETQ. Trimming cost V 4 bases and J 2 bases, with 12 bases left between them. This CDR3 spans 14 amino acids.